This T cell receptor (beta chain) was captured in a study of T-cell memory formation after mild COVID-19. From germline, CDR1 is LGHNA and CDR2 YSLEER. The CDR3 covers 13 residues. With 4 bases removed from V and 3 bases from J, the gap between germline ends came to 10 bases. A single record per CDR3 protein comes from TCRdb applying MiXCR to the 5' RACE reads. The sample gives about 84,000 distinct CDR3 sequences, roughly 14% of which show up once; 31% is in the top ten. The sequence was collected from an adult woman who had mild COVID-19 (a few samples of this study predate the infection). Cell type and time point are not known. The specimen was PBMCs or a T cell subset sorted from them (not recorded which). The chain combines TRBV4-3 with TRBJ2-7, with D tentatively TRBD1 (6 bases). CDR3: CASSPTRGYEQYF. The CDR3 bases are TGCGCCAGCAGCCCAACCAGGGGCTACGAGCAGTACTTC.